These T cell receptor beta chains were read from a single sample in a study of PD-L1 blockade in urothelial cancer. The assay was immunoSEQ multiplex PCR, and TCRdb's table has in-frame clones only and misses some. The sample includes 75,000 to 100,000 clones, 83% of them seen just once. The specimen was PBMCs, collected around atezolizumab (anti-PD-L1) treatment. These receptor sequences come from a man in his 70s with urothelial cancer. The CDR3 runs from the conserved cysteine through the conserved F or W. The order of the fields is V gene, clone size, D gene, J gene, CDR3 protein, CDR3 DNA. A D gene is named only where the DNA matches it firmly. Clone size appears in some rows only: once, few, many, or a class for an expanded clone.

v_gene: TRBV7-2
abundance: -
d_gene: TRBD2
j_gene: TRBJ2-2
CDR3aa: CASSLAAGGSTGELFF
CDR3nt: TGTGCCAGCAGCTTAGCGGCGGGAGGGTCAACCGGGGAGCTGTTTTTT

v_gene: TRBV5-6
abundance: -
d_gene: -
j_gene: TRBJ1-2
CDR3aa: CASSPDIYYGYTF
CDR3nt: TGTGCCAGCAGCCCGGACATATACTATGGCTACACCTTC

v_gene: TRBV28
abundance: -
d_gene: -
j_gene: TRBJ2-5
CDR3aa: CASSTGGTQETQYF
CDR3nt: TGTGCCAGCAGCACCGGGGGTACCCAAGAGACCCAGTACTTC

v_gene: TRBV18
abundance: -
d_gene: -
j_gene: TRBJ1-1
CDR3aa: CASGRELGENTEAFF
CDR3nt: TGTGCCAGCGGCCGGGAGTTGGGGGAGAACACTGAAGCTTTCTTT

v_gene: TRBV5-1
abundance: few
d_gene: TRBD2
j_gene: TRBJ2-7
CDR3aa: CASTELGGNNEQYF
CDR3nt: TGCGCCAGCACCGAATTGGGGGGGAATAACGAGCAGTACTTC

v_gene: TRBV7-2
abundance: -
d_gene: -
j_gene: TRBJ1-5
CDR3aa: CASSLVGGGSNQPQHF
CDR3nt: TGTGCCAGCAGCTTAGTCGGCGGGGGGAGCAATCAGCCCCAGCATTTT

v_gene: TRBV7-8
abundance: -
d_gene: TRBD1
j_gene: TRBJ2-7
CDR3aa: CASSYVGQGEQYF
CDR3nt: TGTGCCAGCAGCTACGTCGGACAGGGAGAGCAGTACTTC

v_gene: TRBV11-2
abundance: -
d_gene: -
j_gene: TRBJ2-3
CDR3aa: CASTASAGATDTQYF
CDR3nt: TGTGCCAGCACCGCCTCGGCAGGTGCCACAGATACGCAGTATTTT

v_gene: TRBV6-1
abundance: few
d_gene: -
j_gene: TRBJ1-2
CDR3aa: CASSEAVAGNYGYTF
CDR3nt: TGTGCCAGCAGTGAAGCGGTGGCAGGGAACTATGGCTACACCTTC

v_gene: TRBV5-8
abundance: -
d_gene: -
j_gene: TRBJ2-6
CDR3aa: CASSFGLNSGANVLTF
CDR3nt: TGTGCCAGCAGCTTTGGACTGAACTCTGGGGCCAACGTCCTGACTTTC

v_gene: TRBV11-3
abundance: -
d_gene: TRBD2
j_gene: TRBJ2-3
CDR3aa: CASSRWVGLAVTDTQYF
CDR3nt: TGTGCCAGCAGCCGATGGGTGGGACTAGCGGTCACAGATACGCAGTATTTT

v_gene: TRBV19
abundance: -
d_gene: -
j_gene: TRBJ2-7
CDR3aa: CASSSPGFYEQYF
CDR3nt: TGTGCCAGTAGTAGTCCAGGGTTTTACGAGCAGTACTTC

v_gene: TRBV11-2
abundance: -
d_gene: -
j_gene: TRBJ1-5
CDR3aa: CASSQEYDGNQPQHF
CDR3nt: TGTGCCAGCAGCCAAGAGTATGATGGCAATCAGCCCCAGCATTTT

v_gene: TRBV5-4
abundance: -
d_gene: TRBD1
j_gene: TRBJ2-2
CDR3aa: CASSPGQGGGNTGELFF
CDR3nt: TGTGCCAGCAGCCCGGGACAGGGCGGGGGGAACACCGGGGAGCTGTTTTTT

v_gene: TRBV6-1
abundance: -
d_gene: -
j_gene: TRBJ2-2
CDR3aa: CASTSDREATGELFF
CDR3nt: TGTGCCAGCACCTCTGACAGGGAGGCCACCGGGGAGCTGTTTTTT

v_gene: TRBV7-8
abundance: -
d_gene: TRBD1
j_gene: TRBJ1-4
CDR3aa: CASSSEGQGAREKLFF
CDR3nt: TGTGCCAGCAGCTCCGAGGGACAGGGGGCACGTGAAAAACTGTTTTTT

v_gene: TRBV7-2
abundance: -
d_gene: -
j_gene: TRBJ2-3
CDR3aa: CASSLPPTDTQYF
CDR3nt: TGTGCCAGCAGCTTACCCCCGACAGATACGCAGTATTTT

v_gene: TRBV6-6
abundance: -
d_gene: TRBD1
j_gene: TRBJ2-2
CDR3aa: CASSYSGTGHTGELFF
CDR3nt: TGTGCCAGCAGTTACTCTGGGACAGGGCACACCGGGGAGCTGTTTTTT

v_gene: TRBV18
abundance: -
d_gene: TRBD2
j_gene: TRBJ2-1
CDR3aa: CASSPSGGGNNEQFF
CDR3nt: TGTGCCAGCTCACCATCCGGGGGGGGAAACAATGAGCAGTTCTTC

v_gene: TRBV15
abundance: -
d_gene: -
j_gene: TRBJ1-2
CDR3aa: CATSSTRGADGYTF
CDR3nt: TGTGCCACCAGCAGCACCCGGGGGGCGGATGGCTACACCTTC

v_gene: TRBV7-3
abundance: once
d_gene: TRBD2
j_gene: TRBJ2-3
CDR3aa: CASSPIAGAADTQYF
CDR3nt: TGTGCCAGCAGCCCTATAGCGGGAGCAGCAGATACGCAGTATTTT

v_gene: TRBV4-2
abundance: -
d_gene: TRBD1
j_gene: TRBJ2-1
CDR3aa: CASSQDDRTGSNEQFF
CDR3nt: TGTGCCAGCAGCCAAGATGATCGGACAGGGTCCAATGAGCAGTTCTTC

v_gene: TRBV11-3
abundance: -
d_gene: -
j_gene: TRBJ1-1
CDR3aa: CASSSPIGGGDTEAFF
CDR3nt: TGTGCCAGCAGCTCCCCTATCGGGGGAGGGGACACTGAAGCTTTCTTT

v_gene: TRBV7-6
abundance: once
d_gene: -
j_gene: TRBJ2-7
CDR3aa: CASSPGTGYYEQYF
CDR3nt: TGTGCCAGCAGCCCCGGGACTGGATACTACGAGCAGTACTTC

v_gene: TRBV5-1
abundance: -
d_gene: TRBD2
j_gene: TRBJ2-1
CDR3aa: CASSRLAGGSNEQFF
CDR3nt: TGCGCCAGCAGCCGACTAGCGGGGGGCTCCAATGAGCAGTTCTTC

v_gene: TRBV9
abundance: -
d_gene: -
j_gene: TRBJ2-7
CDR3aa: CASSVDGTSIEQYF
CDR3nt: TGTGCCAGCAGCGTAGACGGGACTTCTATCGAGCAGTACTTC

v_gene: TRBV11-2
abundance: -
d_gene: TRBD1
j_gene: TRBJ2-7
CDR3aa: CASSAPGQLTYEQYF
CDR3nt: TGTGCCAGCAGCGCTCCGGGACAGCTTACCTACGAGCAGTACTTC

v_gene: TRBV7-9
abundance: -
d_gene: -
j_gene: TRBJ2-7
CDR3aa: CASSLVQGWREQYF
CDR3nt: TGTGCCAGCAGCTTGGTGCAGGGGTGGCGGGAGCAGTACTTC

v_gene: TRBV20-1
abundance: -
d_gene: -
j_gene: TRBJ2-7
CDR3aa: CSARTSYEQYF
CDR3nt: TGCAGTGCTAGGACTTCCTACGAGCAGTACTTC

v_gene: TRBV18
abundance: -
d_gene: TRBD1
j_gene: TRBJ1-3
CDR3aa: CASSPNRGNSGNTIYF
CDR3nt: TGTGCCAGCTCACCGAACAGGGGCAACTCTGGAAACACCATATATTTT

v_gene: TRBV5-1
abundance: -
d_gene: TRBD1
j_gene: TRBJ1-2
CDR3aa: CASSLETGYGYTF
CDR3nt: TGCGCCAGCAGCTTGGAGACAGGGTATGGCTACACCTTC

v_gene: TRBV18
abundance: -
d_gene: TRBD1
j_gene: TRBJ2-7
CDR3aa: CASSPQGDRGAQYF
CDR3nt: TGTGCCAGCTCACCACAGGGCGACAGGGGGGCGCAGTACTTC

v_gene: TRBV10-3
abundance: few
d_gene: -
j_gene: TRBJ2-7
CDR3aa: CAISESAAYEQYF
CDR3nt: TGTGCCATCAGTGAGTCTGCAGCCTACGAGCAGTACTTC

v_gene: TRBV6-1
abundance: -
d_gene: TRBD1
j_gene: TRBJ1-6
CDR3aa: CASSEWGQGNSPLHF
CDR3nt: TGTGCCAGCAGTGAGTGGGGACAGGGGAATTCACCCCTCCACTTT

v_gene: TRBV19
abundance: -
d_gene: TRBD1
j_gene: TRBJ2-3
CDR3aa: CASAETGNGDTQYF
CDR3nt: TGTGCCAGCGCGGAGACAGGGAACGGAGATACGCAGTATTTT

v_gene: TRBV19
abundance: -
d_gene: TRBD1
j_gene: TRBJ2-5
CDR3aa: CASSIVGQQETQYF
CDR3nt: TGTGCCAGTAGTATAGTGGGACAGCAAGAGACCCAGTACTTC

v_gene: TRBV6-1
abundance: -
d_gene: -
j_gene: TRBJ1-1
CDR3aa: CASSEQGAGNTEAFF
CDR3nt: TGTGCCAGCAGTGAACAAGGGGCAGGGAACACTGAAGCTTTCTTT

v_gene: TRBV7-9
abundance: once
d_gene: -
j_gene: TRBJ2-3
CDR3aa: CASSPQGADTQYF
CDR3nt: TGTGCCAGCAGCCCACAGGGCGCAGATACGCAGTATTTT

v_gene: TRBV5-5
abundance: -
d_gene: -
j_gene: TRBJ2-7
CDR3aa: CASSLRGAGPYEQYF
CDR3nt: TGTGCCAGCAGCTTAAGAGGGGCGGGACCCTACGAGCAGTACTTC

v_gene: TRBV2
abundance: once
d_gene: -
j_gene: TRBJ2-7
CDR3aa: CASRGAYYEQYF
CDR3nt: TGTGCCAGCAGGGGGGCGTACTACGAGCAGTACTTC

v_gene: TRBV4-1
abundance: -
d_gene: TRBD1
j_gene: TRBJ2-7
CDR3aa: CASSLNTGTGTYEQYF
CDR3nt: TGCGCCAGCAGCCTGAACACCGGGACAGGGACCTACGAGCAGTACTTC

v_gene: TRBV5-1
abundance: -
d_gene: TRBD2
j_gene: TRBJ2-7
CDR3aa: CASSLNSGTSYEQYF
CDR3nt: TGCGCCAGCAGCTTAAATAGCGGGACCTCCTACGAGCAGTACTTC

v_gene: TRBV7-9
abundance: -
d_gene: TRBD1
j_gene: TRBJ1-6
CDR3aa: CASSLSAAGGNYNSPLHF
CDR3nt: TGTGCCAGCAGCCTGTCAGCGGCAGGGGGGAACTATAATTCACCCCTCCACTTT

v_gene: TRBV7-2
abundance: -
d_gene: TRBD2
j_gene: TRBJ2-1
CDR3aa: CASSPQAGVNNEQFF
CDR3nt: TGTGCCAGCAGCCCACAAGCGGGAGTTAACAATGAGCAGTTCTTC

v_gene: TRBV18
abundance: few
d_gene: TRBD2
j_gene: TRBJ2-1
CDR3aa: CASSPSGRPHEQFF
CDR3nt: TGTGCCAGCTCACCATCCGGGAGGCCCCATGAGCAGTTCTTC

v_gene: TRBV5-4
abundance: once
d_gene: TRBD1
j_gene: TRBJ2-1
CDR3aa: CASSGTEYNEQFF
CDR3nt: TGTGCCAGCTCCGGGACAGAATACAATGAGCAGTTCTTC

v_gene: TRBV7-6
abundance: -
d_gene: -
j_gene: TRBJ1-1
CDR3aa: CASSRLGGNTEAFF
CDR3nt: TGTGCCAGCAGCCGACTTGGCGGGAACACTGAAGCTTTCTTT

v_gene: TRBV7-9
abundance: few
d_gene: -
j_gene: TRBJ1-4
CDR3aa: CASSLDSVATNEKLFF
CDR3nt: TGTGCCAGCAGCTTGGACAGTGTTGCAACTAATGAAAAACTGTTTTTT

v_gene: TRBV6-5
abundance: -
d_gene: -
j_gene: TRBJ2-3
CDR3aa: CASRNTADTQYF
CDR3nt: TGTGCCAGCAGAAACACAGCAGATACGCAGTATTTT

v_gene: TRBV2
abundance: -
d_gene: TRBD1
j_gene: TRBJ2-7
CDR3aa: CASNLPRTGASYEQYF
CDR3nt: TGTGCCAGCAACCTTCCTAGGACAGGAGCCTCCTACGAGCAGTACTTC

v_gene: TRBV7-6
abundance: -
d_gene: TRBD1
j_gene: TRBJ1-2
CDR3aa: CASSPGTGGTNYGYTF
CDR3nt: TGTGCCAGCAGCCCCGGGACAGGGGGCACCAACTATGGCTACACCTTC

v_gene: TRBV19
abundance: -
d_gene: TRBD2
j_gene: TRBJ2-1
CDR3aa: CASRGGLAVSYNEQFF
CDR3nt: TGTGCCAGTAGGGGGGGACTAGCGGTTTCCTACAATGAGCAGTTCTTC

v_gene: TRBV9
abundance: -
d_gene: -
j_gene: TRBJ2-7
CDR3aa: CASSVRQGGGEQYF
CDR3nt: TGTGCCAGCAGCGTGCGACAGGGAGGAGGCGAGCAGTACTTC

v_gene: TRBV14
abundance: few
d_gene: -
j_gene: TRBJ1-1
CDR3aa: CASSPARSGGLNTEAFF
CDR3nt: TGTGCCAGCAGCCCCGCCCGGAGTGGAGGACTGAACACTGAAGCTTTCTTT

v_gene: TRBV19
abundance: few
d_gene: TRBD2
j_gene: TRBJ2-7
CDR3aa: CASSSQAGAYEQYF
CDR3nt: TGTGCCAGTAGTTCACAAGCGGGGGCCTACGAGCAGTACTTC

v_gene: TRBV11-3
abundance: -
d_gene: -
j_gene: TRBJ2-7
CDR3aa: CASSPGLSSSYEQYF
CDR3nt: TGTGCCAGCTCCCCGGGACTTTCCAGCTCCTACGAGCAGTACTTC

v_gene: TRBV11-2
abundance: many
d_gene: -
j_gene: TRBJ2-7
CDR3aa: CASSLDRQGGEQYF
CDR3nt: TGTGCCAGCAGCTTAGATCGCCAGGGTGGCGAGCAGTACTTC

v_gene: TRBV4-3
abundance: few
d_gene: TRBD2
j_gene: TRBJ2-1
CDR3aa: CASSHLLAGGPDNEQFF
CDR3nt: TGCGCCAGCAGCCATCTCCTAGCGGGAGGGCCCGACAATGAGCAGTTCTTC

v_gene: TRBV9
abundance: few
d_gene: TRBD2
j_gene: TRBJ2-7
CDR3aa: CASSARLSGGFYEQYF
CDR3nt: TGTGCCAGCAGCGCCCGCCTCTCGGGGGGGTTCTACGAGCAGTACTTC